This TCR beta chain was sequenced during a study of cytomegalovirus exposure and HLA in healthy donors. Study-level findings and limits: Reportedly, fewer N-insertions than the roughly 700-donor mean appeared in an Asian-associated ancestry cluster in a later analysis. Some V segments, including TRBV6-2 and TRBV6-3, were excluded as indistinguishable.

PCR was performed using 60 Vbeta and 13 Jbeta primers. Repertoires were generated with immunoSEQ multiplex PCR, while TCRdb's copy carries only in-frame clones and drops some. The table lists about 140,000 clones, over 70% of them singletons. As concerns this clone: Its specificity is not known.

V lost 5 bases and J lost 0, with 11 bases in between. The CDR3 is made up of 16 amino acids. Looked up from germline, CDR1 is SGHNT and CDR2 is YENEEA. Participants comprised healthy donors of bone marrow. The receptor was derived from a male donor in good health and CMV-seronegative. Sequenced: PBMCs. The chain employs TRBV11-3 and TRBJ2-6; perhaps TRBD1 as D (5 bases). CDR3 amino acids: CASSPRQTSGANVLTF. CDR3 sequence (DNA): TGTGCCAGCAGCCCTCGACAGACCTCTGGGGCCAACGTCCTGACTTTC.